This T cell receptor (beta chain) appears in the sequencing data of a study of cytomegalovirus exposure and HLA in healthy donors (dated by TCRdb to about 2017). Looking at the study overall: An earlier analysis of approximately 640 of the donors reported approximately 270 Gb of sequence data and 117 million unique TCR beta sequences from 150 million to 200 million T cells. Along with the roughly 610-subject first cohort, a separate validation cohort of over a hundred different subjects was used. The study used immunosequencing to profile the T cell repertoires of about 670 subjects and linked those repertoires to cytomegalovirus serostatus. Roughly 300 gigabases of sequencing data and some 85 million unique TCR sequences were included in an early release covering 550 to 800 HLA-typed donors. In an earlier analysis of 587 of the donors, high-throughput TCR beta sequencing was used to judge whether each TCR beta V gene segment behaved as functional or pseudogenic. The study combined high-throughput TCR immunosequencing, statistical association of individual TCRs with disease status, and machine learning to predict cytomegalovirus infection status. Roughly five DR-DQ haplotypes were treated as single units for association and clustering because of strong linkage in the cohort. Among the roughly 400 genotyped donors, under 90% belonged to the genetic ancestry cluster associated with self-reported Caucasian donors. In a later analysis, previously published TCR beta repertoires from hundreds of donors were re-analyzed and high-resolution HLA genotyping was added so that TCR occurrence patterns could be studied. The study aimed to test whether signatures of past pathogen exposure could be identified by cataloging public T cell receptors. Typing coverage differed by locus: A, B, C, DRB1 and DQB1 were typed in about 629-640 donors, DQA1 in 522, DPA1 in some 570, and DPB1 in roughly 450. Every repertoire in the discovery cohort had been generated on one and the same sequencing platform. Rather than drawing on any new phenotypic data, the later analysis identified candidate immune exposures from TCR beta sequences and the way those sequences occurred across donors. Genome-wide SNP genotypes for about three fifths of the roughly 670 donors were used in a later genetic analysis, which treated that subset as a discovery cohort. Both class I and class II loci were covered by HLA typing, at four-digit resolution. Donor age, sex, ethnicity and CMV serostatus were compiled alongside the repertoire data. On average, roughly 250,000 unique TCR beta nucleotide sequences were sequenced per donor among 300 to 500 genotyped donors of the cohort, with roughly 18% of those sequences being non-productive. The research as a whole found: An earlier analysis of around 600 of the donors showed that most TCR beta V segments appeared in productive rearrangements either about 87% or about 30% of the time, which broadly matched IMGT annotations. In a later analysis, TCR association rates were found to vary across HLA loci, with the most associated TCRs seen for DRB1 alleles and the fewest for HLA-C alleles. The only immune exposure information available for the cohort was CMV serostatus. Compared with the 666-donor mean, donors in an Asian-associated ancestry cluster had fewer N-insertions in productive TCRs, according to a later genetic analysis. The presence/absence analyses assumed that sequencing depth was roughly uniform across donors, and that assumption may not be true. In a later analysis, 16,951 TCR beta sequences were associated with specific HLA alleles at a false discovery rate of 0.05. In the study, around 150 TCR beta chains were listed as associated with cytomegalovirus. In a later analysis, HLA-associated TCR beta chains showed more clonal expansion and lower generation probabilities than non-associated chains that were equally common. The classifier was reported to diagnose cytomegalovirus status with high specificity and sensitivity in both the original cohort and the validation cohort. V-gene and J-gene trimming of TCR beta chains was associated with a missense DCLRE1C variant in a later genetic analysis, and the association was replicated in an independent cohort. Because HLA typing was unavailable for some donors at each locus, only the typed subset was used in association tests. Seventeen rarely observed V segments, including chromosome 9 orphons, were excluded from the earlier analysis of some 590 of the donors because counts were too low. A further reported finding was that TCR beta sequences accurately predicted the HLA-A and HLA-B alleles for most subjects in the first cohort. It was suggested by the authors that the approach could potentially be generalized to other disease states and immunological phenotypes. A later analysis reported that several top co-occurrence clusters appeared linked to parvovirus B19, influenza, CMV and Epstein-Barr virus. A group of highly shared sequence variants was considered likely to be a technical artifact of the sequencing pipeline. The cohort was sequenced for TCR beta chains only, and without alpha or paired-chain data the features that could be detected were limited. Linkage disequilibrium might explain the correlated functional status among segregating V segments, but an unknown experimental factor could not be excluded. Some IMGT-functional V segments, including TRBV6-2 and TRBV6-3, could not be distinguished by the 87-base-pair reads and were therefore excluded. According to a later analysis, most CMV-associated TCR beta chains appeared to be HLA-restricted, and the HLA associations seemed to be driven largely by CMV exposure. Most TCR sequences were seen in very few donors, while some public TCRs were found in many individuals. A few of the identified cytomegalovirus-associated TCR beta chains were confirmed in vitro to be specific for cytomegalovirus antigens. Strong co-occurrence of HLA alleles, especially DR and DQ, made assigning TCR associations to individual alleles difficult.

This clone was seen more than once but under ten times. Its antigen specificity is not known. One base away there is no much larger clone; base qualities are not given. According to the germline V gene, CDR1 reads SGDLS and CDR2 reads YYNGEE. Germline trimming amounts to 4 bases on V and 6 bases on J, with 19 as the count of junction bases outside the gene matches. CDR3 length: 19 amino acids, cysteine to phenylalanine. Only CDR3 DNA is held: 57 bases, read in frame from base 1. The library was built by means of the immunoSEQ multiplex PCR assay. A mixture of 60 forward primers for TCR Vbeta segments and 13 reverse primers for TCR Jbeta segments was used in the multiplex PCR. Amplification of the CDR3 region of rearranged TCR beta genes was performed with a multiplex PCR assay on genomic DNA. On the Illumina HiSeq System, the amplified TCR beta libraries were sequenced as 87-base-pair reads. The authors' analysis ran thus. Across the 670 or so repertoires, a later analysis counted tens of millions of unique TCR beta chains, 9.5 million to 13 million of which were shared by at least two donors. To remove PCR and sequencing errors, raw reads were error-corrected and collapsed into unique sequences using a nearest-neighbor algorithm that merged closely related sequences. Alignment of CDR3 sequences to IMGT reference sequences was used to assign V, D and J gene segments. Each retained sequence needed at least a six-nucleotide match to both a V gene segment and a J gene segment. Rearrangements were classified as productive when the CDR3 lacked stop codons and remained in frame with V and J, and all other rearrangements were classified as non-productive. CDR3 was defined according to IMGT convention as the region running from the second conserved V-encoded cysteine to the conserved J-encoded phenylalanine. Sequences without an unambiguous match to a single V gene segment were excluded from the earlier analysis of several hundred of the donors. An earlier analysis of some 610 of the donors called V segments functional above 56.7% productive rearrangements and segregating when the between-donor standard deviation exceeded 5%. A statistical classification framework was developed to diagnose cytomegalovirus status using the catalog of TCR beta chain sequences. In a later analysis, V and J genes were assigned by comparing TCR nucleotide sequences against IMGT/GENE-DB human TR gene sequences. Using the TCRdist pipeline, a later analysis assigned CDR3 sequences along with most-parsimonious VDJ recombination scenarios. A later analysis defined each TCR beta chain by its CDR3 amino acid sequence plus V-gene family, and excluded reads lacking a unique V-gene family. To address suspected cross-contamination and a sequencing artifact, a later analysis removed 450 to 700 highly shared, low-generation-probability nucleotide sequences. In a later analysis, a clonal expansion index for each public chain was calculated from normalized within-repertoire ranks of inferred template counts. In a later analysis, generation probabilities were computed using a VDJ recombination model fitted to out-of-frame rearrangements, and the results were checked against IGoR. In a later analysis, hypergeometric tests were used to score TCR-TCR, TCR-HLA and TCR-CMV co-occurrence, with a repertoire-size bias correction applied to TCR pairs. To estimate false discovery rates, a later analysis permuted the HLA or CMV assignments 20 times. In a later analysis, co-occurring TCRs were grouped using DBSCAN, and TCRdist sequence similarity was added for clustering within HLA-allele-positive subsets. For co-occurrence clustering, repertoires with fewer than 30,000 or more than 120,000 public chains were excluded, along with four to six repertoires with anomalous nucleotide sharing. TCRdb stores this immuneACCESS table with in-frame sequences only. Part of the clones is absent; in the studies checked, under half of the shortfall reflects unresolved V genes, and no reason is known for the rest. That table supplies the V and J calls and clone size; D and trimming were determined from the DNA. The sample table records under 200,000 clones; around 77% of these occur just once. Jointly, the top ten make up over 2.5% of the sample.

In total, approximately 610 healthy bone marrow donors made up the cohort. All cohort members were sampled while nominally healthy, although unrecorded immune exposures were likely present. The donor tested CMV seronegative, placing the donor among the approximately 360 seronegative members of the cohort. A peripheral blood sample was collected from each donor, and TCR beta sequencing was performed on peripheral blood mononuclear cells. The Qiagen DNeasy Blood Extraction Kit was used to extract genomic DNA from the blood cell samples. The receptor chain draws on TRBV9 and TRBJ2-2; 9 junctional bases match TRBD1. The sample comprised PBMCs. This receptor was obtained from a female donor in good health and CMV-seronegative. The DNA sequence follows: TGTGCCAGCAGCACCACGACACCGGGACAGGGCCTTATTTCCGGGGAGCTGTTTTTT. This gives the protein CASSTTTPGQGLISGELFF. Reference TRBV9 and TRBJ2-2 genes cover what lies past the CDR3, so the full variable domain is DSGVTQTPKHLITATGQRVTLRCSPRSGDLSVYWYQQSLDQGLQFLIQYYNGEERAKGNILERFSAQQFPDLHSELNLSSLELGDSALYFCASSTTTPGQGLISGELFFGEGSRLTVL.